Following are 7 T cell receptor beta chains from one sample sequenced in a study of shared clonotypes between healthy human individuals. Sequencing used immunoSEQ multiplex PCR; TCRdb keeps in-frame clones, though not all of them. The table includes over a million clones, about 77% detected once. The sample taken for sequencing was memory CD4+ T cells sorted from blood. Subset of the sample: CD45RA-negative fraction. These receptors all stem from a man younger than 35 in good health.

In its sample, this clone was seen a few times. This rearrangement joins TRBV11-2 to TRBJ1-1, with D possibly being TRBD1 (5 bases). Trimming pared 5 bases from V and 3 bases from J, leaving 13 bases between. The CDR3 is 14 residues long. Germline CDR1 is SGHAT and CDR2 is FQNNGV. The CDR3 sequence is CASSAYTGDTEAFF. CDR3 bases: TGTGCCAGCAGCGCATACACGGGGGACACTGAAGCTTTCTTT.

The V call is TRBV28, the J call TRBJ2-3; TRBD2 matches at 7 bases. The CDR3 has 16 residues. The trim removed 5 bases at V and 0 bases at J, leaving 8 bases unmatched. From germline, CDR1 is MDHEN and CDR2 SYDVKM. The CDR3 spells CASSALGGISTDTQYF. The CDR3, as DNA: TGTGCCAGCAGTGCTTTGGGGGGGATTAGCACAGATACGCAGTATTTT.

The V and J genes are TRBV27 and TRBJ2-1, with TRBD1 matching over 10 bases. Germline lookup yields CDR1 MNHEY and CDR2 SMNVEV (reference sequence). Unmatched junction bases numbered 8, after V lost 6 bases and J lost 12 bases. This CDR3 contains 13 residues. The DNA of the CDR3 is TGTGCCAGCAGCTTAAGTCGGACAGGGGGGCAGTTCTTC. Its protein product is CASSLSRTGGQFF.

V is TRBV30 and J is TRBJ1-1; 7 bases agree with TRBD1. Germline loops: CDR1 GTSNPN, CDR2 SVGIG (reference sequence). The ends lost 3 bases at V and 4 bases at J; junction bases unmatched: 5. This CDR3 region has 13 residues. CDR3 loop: CAWSKQGPTEAFF. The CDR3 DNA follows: TGTGCCTGGAGCAAACAGGGGCCCACTGAAGCTTTCTTT.

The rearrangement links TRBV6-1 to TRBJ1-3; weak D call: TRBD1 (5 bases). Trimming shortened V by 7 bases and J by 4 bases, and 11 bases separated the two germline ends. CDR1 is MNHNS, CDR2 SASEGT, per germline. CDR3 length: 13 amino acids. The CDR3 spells CASMGGLGNTIYF. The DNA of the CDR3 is TGTGCCAGCATGGGGGGTCTAGGAAACACCATATATTTT.

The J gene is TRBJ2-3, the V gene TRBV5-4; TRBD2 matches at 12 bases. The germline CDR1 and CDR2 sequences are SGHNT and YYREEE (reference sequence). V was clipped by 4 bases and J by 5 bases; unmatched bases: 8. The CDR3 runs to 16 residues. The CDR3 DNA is TGTGCCAGCAGCCAAGCTAGCGGGAGGGCCGGAGATACGCAGTATTTT. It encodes CASSQASGRAGDTQYF.

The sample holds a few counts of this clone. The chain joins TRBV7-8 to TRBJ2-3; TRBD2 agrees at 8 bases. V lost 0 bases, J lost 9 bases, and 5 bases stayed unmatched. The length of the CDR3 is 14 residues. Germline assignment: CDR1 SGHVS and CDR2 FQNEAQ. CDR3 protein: CASSLAGTRGTQYF. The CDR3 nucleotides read TGTGCCAGCAGCTTAGCGGGGACTAGAGGAACGCAGTATTTT.